Listed below are T cell receptor beta chains from one sample, sequenced in a study of cytomegalovirus exposure and HLA in healthy donors. Using immunoSEQ multiplex PCR, the repertoire was profiled, and TCRdb retains in-frame clones only, with some absent. The sample lists 200,000 to 250,000 clones, around 75% occurring once. Source material: PBMCs. The receptors were gathered from a woman in her twenties or thirties in good health and CMV-seronegative. CDR3s include the opening cysteine and the closing phenylalanine or tryptophan. A D gene is named only where the DNA matches it firmly. Size values are once, few and many counts, or a class for expanded clones, and some rows have none.

J gene	D gene	V gene	clone size	CDR3 DNA	CDR3 protein
TRBJ2-1	NA	TRBV9	few	TGTGCCAGCAGCGTAGGAAGGGGGAGCTCCTACAATGAGCAGTTCTTC	CASSVGRGSSYNEQFF
TRBJ2-7	NA	TRBV5-1	NA	TGCGCCAGCAGCTTCGGACTCGTCTCCTACGAGCAGTACTTC	CASSFGLVSYEQYF
TRBJ2-1	TRBD2	TRBV5-1	NA	TGCGCCAGCAGCTTGGTCCGGGAGGGAGACAATGAGCAGTTCTTC	CASSLVREGDNEQFF
TRBJ1-1	NA	TRBV2	once	TGTGCCAGCAGTGACTCAAGGCGGGTGATGAACACTGAAGCTTTCTTT	CASSDSRRVMNTEAFF
TRBJ2-7	TRBD2	TRBV27	NA	TGTGCCAGCAGTCCAAGACTAGCGGTTAGCGAGCAGTACTTC	CASSPRLAVSEQYF
TRBJ1-4	TRBD1	TRBV13	NA	TGTGCCAGCAGCGGGGGACAGGGCGAAGAAAAACTGTTTTTT	CASSGGQGEEKLFF
TRBJ1-5	NA	TRBV12-5	NA	TGTGCTAGTGGTTTGGTACGGGAATCATATAGCAATCAGCCCCAGCATTTT	CASGLVRESYSNQPQHF
TRBJ2-4	TRBD1	TRBV6-6	NA	TGTGCCAGCAGTTTCTATGGGACAGGGACCAAAAACATTCAGTACTTC	CASSFYGTGTKNIQYF
TRBJ2-1	NA	TRBV5-1	NA	TGCGCCAGCGGTTGGAGGAGCAATGAGCAGTTCTTC	CASGWRSNEQFF
TRBJ1-2	TRBD1	TRBV6-5	NA	TGTGCCAACGGACAGGGCGGATCCTATGGCTACACCTTC	CANGQGGSYGYTF
TRBJ1-1	NA	TRBV30	many	TGTGCCTGGAGTCCTCGACGGGGATTCAACACTGAAGCTTTCTTT	CAWSPRRGFNTEAFF
TRBJ2-1	NA	TRBV7-9	NA	TGTGCCAGCAGCTTATCCAGAGGCGGAGCCTACAATGAGCAGTTCTTC	CASSLSRGGAYNEQFF
TRBJ2-1	NA	TRBV11-2	NA	TGTGCCAGCAGCCCGAGAGGCTCCTACAATGAGCAGTTCTTC	CASSPRGSYNEQFF
TRBJ1-1	NA	TRBV6-5	few	TGTGCCAGCAGTCACAATAGACGGAGGAGTACTGAAGCTTTCTTT	CASSHNRRRSTEAFF
TRBJ1-2	NA	TRBV5-1	NA	TGCGCCAGCAGCTTAAACAGGGACCCCTATGGCTACACCTTC	CASSLNRDPYGYTF
TRBJ2-1	TRBD2	TRBV6-5	once	TGTGCCAGCAGTTCTAGCGGGCCTCCCTACAATGAGCAGTTCTTC	CASSSSGPPYNEQFF
TRBJ2-1	TRBD2	TRBV19	NA	TGTGCCAGTAGTTTTAGCGGGAGGGCCCACAATGAGCAGTTCTTC	CASSFSGRAHNEQFF
TRBJ2-7	TRBD2	TRBV2	NA	TGTGCCGGGGCTAGCGGACTAAGTACCTACGAGCAGTACTTC	CAGASGLSTYEQYF
TRBJ2-1	TRBD2	TRBV10-2	few	TGCGCCAGCAGTGGGGGGACTAGCGGGAGGGTCTCCTACAATGAGCAGTTCTTC	CASSGGTSGRVSYNEQFF
TRBJ2-5	TRBD2	TRBV19	few	TGTGCCAGTAGTGTTCCGACTAGCGGGGGCCAAGAGACCCAGTACTTC	CASSVPTSGGQETQYF
TRBJ1-1	NA	TRBV30	NA	TGTGCCTGGAGCCCCCCCGGACCACTGAGGGCTGAAGCTTTCTTT	CAWSPPGPLRAEAFF
TRBJ2-2	NA	TRBV5-4	NA	TGTGCCAGCAGCTGGACTTCCGGGGAGCTGTTTTTT	CASSWTSGELFF
TRBJ2-2	TRBD1	TRBV10-3	NA	TGTGCCATCAGTGGAGACAGGGACACCGGGGAGCTGTTTTTT	CAISGDRDTGELFF
TRBJ2-1	NA	TRBV7-8	few	TGTGCCAGCAGCCTAAGAGGGAGCAATAATTACAATGAGCAGTTCTTC	CASSLRGSNNYNEQFF
TRBJ1-2	TRBD1	TRBV5-1	NA	TGCGCCAGCAGCTTGGTTGGCAGACAGGGTGGATACTATGGCTACACCTTC	CASSLVGRQGGYYGYTF
TRBJ2-7	TRBD1	TRBV18	NA	TGTGCCAGCTCACGGGGACAGGACTACGAGCAGTACTTC	CASSRGQDYEQYF
TRBJ1-1	TRBD1	TRBV9	once	TGTGCCAGCAGCGTAGGGACAGGGATGGCGGTTACTGAAGCTTTCTTT	CASSVGTGMAVTEAFF
TRBJ1-6	NA	TRBV30	NA	TGTGCCTGGAGTCAGGGTCATTCACCCCTCCACTTT	CAWSQGHSPLHF
TRBJ2-7	NA	TRBV7-6	NA	TGTGCCAGCAGCTTACTTCCAGGCCTCTCCTACGAGCAGTACTTC	CASSLLPGLSYEQYF
TRBJ2-7	TRBD2	TRBV6-1	NA	TGTGCCAGCAGCACCGGGACTAGCGGATACGAGCAGTACTTC	CASSTGTSGYEQYF
TRBJ1-5	NA	TRBV30	once	TGTGCCTGGAGTGTTGCGGACTATAGCAATCAGCCCCAGCATTTT	CAWSVADYSNQPQHF
TRBJ1-2	TRBD1	TRBV5-6	NA	TGTGCCAGCAGCTGGGACAGGGGTGTAGGGGGCTACACCTTC	CASSWDRGVGGYTF
TRBJ2-3	NA	TRBV7-3	NA	TGTGCCAGCAGCTTAACGAGTGACTCTAATACGCAGTATTTT	CASSLTSDSNTQYF
TRBJ1-1	NA	TRBV5-4	NA	TGTGCCAGCAGCAAGGACAGGAACACTGAAGCTTTCTTT	CASSKDRNTEAFF
TRBJ2-5	NA	TRBV20-1	NA	TGCAGTGCTAGAGATCCGGAGACCCAGTACTTC	CSARDPETQYF
TRBJ2-3	TRBD2	TRBV4-2	few	TGTGCCAGCAGCCTTCGCCCCGGGACTAGCGGAACAGATACGCAGTATTTT	CASSLRPGTSGTDTQYF
TRBJ2-3	TRBD1	TRBV7-9	NA	TGTTCCAGCATCCCGAGTGGGACAGGGAGTGGCGGTACGCAGTATTTT	CSSIPSGTGSGGTQYF
TRBJ2-1	TRBD1	TRBV11-2	NA	TGTGCCAGCAGCTTAAGAACCGGGACAGGGGCCTACAATGAGCAGTTCTTC	CASSLRTGTGAYNEQFF
TRBJ1-1	TRBD1	TRBV5-5	NA	TGTGCCAGCAGCGCTTCAGGGGGGAACACTGAAGCTTTCTTT	CASSASGGNTEAFF
TRBJ1-4	TRBD1	TRBV5-1	NA	TGCGCCAGCAGCTTGGCGGGGACAGGGGACGAAAAACTGTTTTTT	CASSLAGTGDEKLFF
TRBJ2-2	NA	TRBV7-9	NA	TGTGCCAGCAGCTTTTTGGGCCTTAGCGACCCGAACACCGGGGAGCTGTTTTTT	CASSFLGLSDPNTGELFF
TRBJ1-1	NA	TRBV7-2	NA	TGTGCCAGCAGTCGGGACACTGAAGCTTTCTTT	CASSRDTEAFF
TRBJ2-7	TRBD2	TRBV7-9	NA	TGTTCCAGCAGCTTAGTGAGGCTAGCGGCATCCTACGAGCAGTACTTC	CSSSLVRLAASYEQYF
TRBJ2-3	NA	TRBV2	NA	TGTGCCAGCAAATTCCGGGCAGATACGCAGTATTTT	CASKFRADTQYF
TRBJ2-1	NA	TRBV7-3	NA	TGTGCCAGCAGCTTAGGAATAAGCGATGAGCAGTTCTTC	CASSLGISDEQFF
TRBJ2-7	NA	TRBV6-6	NA	TGTGCCAGCAGTTACGAGCTACTCTCCTACGAGCAGTACTTC	CASSYELLSYEQYF
TRBJ1-2	NA	TRBV7-2	NA	TGTGCCAGCAGCTCCTCCGTCGGGGAACTAGGCTACACCTTC	CASSSSVGELGYTF
TRBJ1-1	NA	TRBV6-5	NA	TGTGCCAGCATTAGTTTAGTCGAGGCTGAAGCTTTCTTT	CASISLVEAEAFF
TRBJ1-2	TRBD1	TRBV19	once	TGTGCCAGTAGTTCCCCCACCGGGACAGGGGTTAACTATGGCTACACCTTC	CASSSPTGTGVNYGYTF
TRBJ2-2	NA	TRBV5-1	NA	TGCGCCAGTCAAGGGGGATTTTCCGGAGGGAACACCGGGGAGCTGTTTTTT	CASQGGFSGGNTGELFF
TRBJ2-3	NA	TRBV9	NA	TGTGCCAGCAGCGTAGCTAAGACTAGCACAGATACGCAGTATTTT	CASSVAKTSTDTQYF
TRBJ1-5	NA	TRBV19	NA	TGTGCCAGTAGTATAGTGGAGGTTGGACAGCCCCAGCATTTT	CASSIVEVGQPQHF
TRBJ2-5	TRBD1	TRBV28	NA	TGTGCCAGCAGGCCTCAAGGACAGGGGTATGTGGAGACCCAGTACTTC	CASRPQGQGYVETQYF
TRBJ1-1	TRBD1	TRBV6-5	NA	TGTGCCAGCAGTTGGGCAGGGGGGACCACTGAAGCTTTCTTT	CASSWAGGTTEAFF
TRBJ2-5	NA	TRBV6-5	once	TGTGCCAGCAGTGAATGGGGAGGTGAGGAGACCCAGTACTTC	CASSEWGGEETQYF
TRBJ1-4	NA	TRBV10-2	NA	TGCGCCAGCAGTCGACCGGACTCTCACCTCCCGGGTGAAAAACTGTTTTTT	CASSRPDSHLPGEKLFF
TRBJ2-7	NA	TRBV7-7	NA	TGTGCTAGCAGCTCCACTGATAGCTCCTACGAGCAGTACTTC	CASSSTDSSYEQYF